These T cell receptor beta chains were read from a single sample in a study of T cells expressing NK-cell markers. One entry per CDR3 protein, without DNA, is what TCRdb gives after re-calling the 5' RACE reads. The sample shows about 260,000 distinct CDR3 sequences, and 0.39% sits with its ten largest clones. The sequenced sample consisted of blood T cells: a sorted CD56 or NKG2C T cell subset, CD4+ or CD8+ T cells, or bulk PBMC T cells (not recorded which). These receptor sequences come from a young man in good health. Each CDR3 is given with its conserved first and last residue. Each record gives: J gene, V gene, CDR3 protein.

>TRBJ2-1|TRBV12-2
CASRFMQRTSGKPCSYNEQFF
>TRBJ2-1|TRBV6-1
CASTPTSGSKNEQFF
>TRBJ2-1|TRBV20-1
CSARGGNRVINNEQFF
>TRBJ2-1|TRBV24-1
CATSETGTTDGFHGEQFF
>TRBJ2-4|TRBV20-1
CSARPGPKNIQYF
>TRBJ1-1|TRBV10-3
CAISESLRPEAFF
>TRBJ1-1|TRBV30
CAWTPPGQGRGAFF
>TRBJ2-2|TRBV15
CATSRDRGVTGELFF
>TRBJ2-7|TRBV7-9
CASSSSGLAGDEQYF
>TRBJ2-5|TRBV29-1
CSVAWRETQYF